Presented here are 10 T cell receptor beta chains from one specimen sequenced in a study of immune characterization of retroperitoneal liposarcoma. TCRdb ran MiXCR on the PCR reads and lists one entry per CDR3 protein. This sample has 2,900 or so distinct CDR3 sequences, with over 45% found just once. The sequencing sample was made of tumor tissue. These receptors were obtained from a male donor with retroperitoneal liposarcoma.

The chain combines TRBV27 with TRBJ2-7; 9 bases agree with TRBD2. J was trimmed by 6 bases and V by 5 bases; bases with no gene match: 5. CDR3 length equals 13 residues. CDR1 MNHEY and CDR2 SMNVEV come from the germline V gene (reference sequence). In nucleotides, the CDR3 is TGTGCCAGCAGTCAGGGACTAGCTAGCGAGCAGTACTTC. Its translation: CASSQGLASEQYF.

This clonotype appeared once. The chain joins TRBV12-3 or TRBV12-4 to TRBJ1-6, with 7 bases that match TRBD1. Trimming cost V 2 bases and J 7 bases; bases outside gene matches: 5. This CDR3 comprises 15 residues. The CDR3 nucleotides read TGTGCCAGCAGTTTACTATCCAGGGGGAATTCACCCCTCCACTTT. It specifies CASSLLSRGNSPLHF.

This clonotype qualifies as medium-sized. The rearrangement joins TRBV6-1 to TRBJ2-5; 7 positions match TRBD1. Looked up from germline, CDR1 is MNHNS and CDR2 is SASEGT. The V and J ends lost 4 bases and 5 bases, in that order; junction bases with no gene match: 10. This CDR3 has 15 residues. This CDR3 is CASSGGTEIGETQYF. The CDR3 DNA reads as TGTGCCAGCAGTGGAGGGACAGAAATAGGGGAGACCCAGTACTTC.

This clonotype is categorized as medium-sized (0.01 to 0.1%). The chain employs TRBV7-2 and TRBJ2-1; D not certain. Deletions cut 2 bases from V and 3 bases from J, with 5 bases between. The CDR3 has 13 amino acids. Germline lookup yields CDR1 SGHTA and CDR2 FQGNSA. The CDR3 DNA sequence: TGTGCCAGCAGCTTAATGGACTACAATGAGCAGTTCTTC. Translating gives CASSLMDYNEQFF.

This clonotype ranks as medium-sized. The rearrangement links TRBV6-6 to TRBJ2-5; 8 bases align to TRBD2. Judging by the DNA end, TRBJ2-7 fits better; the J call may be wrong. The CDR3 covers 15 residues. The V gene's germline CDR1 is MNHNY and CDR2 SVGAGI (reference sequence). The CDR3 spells CASSYAREGNYEQYF. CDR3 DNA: TGTGCCAGCAGTTACGCTCGGGAGGGCAACTACGAGCAGTACTTC.

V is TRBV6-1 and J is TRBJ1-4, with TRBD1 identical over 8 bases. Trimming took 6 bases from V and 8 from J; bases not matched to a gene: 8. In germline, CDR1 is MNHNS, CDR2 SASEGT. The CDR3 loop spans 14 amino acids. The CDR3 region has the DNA TGTGCCAGCAGCGTGGACAGGGAGAGCGAAAAACTGTTTTTT. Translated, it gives CASSVDRESEKLFF.

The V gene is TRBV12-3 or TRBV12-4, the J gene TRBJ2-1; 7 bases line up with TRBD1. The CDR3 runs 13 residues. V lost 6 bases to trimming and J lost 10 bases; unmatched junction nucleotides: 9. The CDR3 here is CASSQTGSYEQFF. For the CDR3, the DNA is TGTGCCAGCAGCCAGACAGGGTCCTACGAGCAGTTCTTC.

The CDR3: CASSQTVTDTQYF. Here the CDR3 DNA reads TGTGCCAGCAGCCAAACAGTCACAGATACGCAGTATTTT. V and J are TRBV6-1 and TRBJ2-3; D is ambiguous. V lost 6 bases and J lost 2, with 9 bases in between. Germline CDR1 reads MNHNS; CDR2 reads SASEGT. CDR3 length: 13 residues.

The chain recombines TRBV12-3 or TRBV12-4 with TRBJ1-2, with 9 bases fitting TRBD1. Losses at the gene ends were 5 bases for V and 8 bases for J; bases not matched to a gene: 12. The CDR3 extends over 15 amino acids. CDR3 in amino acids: CASSTTGGESSGYTF. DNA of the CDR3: TGTGCCAGCAGTACAACAGGGGGCGAGTCCTCCGGCTACACCTTC.

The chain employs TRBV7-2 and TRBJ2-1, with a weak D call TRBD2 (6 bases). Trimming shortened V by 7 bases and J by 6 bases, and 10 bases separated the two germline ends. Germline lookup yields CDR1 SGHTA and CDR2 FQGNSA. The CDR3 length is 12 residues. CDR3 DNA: TGTGCCAGCACCCGGGACTCCAATGAGCAGTTCTTC. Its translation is CASTRDSNEQFF.